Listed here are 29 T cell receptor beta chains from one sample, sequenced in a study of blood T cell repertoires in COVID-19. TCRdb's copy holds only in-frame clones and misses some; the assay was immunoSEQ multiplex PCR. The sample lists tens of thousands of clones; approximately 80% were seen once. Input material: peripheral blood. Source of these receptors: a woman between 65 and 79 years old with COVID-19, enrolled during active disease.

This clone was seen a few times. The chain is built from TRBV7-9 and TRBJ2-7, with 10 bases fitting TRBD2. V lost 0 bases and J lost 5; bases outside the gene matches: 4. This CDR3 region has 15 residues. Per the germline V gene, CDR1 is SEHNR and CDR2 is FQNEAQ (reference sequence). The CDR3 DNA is TGTGCCAGCAGCTTAGCGGCTAGCGGGGGTCACGAGCAGTACTTC. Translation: CASSLAASGGHEQYF.

CDR3 protein: CASSQDRGGNRYEQYF. The CDR3, as DNA: TGCGCCAGCAGCCAAGATCGGGGGGGCAACCGGTACGAGCAGTACTTC. The chain carries TRBV4-3 and TRBJ2-7; 8 bases are shared with TRBD2. This CDR3 is built from 16 residues. The ends lost 0 bases at V and 4 bases at J; junction bases unmatched: 8. Per germline, CDR1 LGHNA and CDR2 YSLEER.

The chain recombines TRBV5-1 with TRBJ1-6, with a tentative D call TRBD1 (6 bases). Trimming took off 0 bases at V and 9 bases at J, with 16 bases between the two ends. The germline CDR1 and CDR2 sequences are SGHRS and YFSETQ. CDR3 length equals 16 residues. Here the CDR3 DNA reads TGCGCCAGCAGCTTGGATTCAGGGGTTGCTGGTTCACCCCTCCACTTT. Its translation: CASSLDSGVAGSPLHF.

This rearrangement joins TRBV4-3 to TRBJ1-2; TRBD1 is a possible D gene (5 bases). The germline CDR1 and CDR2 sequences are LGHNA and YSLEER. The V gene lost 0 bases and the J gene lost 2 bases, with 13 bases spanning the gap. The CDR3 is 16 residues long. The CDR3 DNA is TGCGCCAGCAGCCAAGATTCAGCAGGGAGGAACTATGGCTACACCTTC. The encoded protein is CASSQDSAGRNYGYTF.

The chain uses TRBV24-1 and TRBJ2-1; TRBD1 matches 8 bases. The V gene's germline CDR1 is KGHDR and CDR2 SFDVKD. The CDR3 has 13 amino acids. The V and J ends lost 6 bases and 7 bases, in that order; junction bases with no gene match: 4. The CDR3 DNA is TGTGCCACCAGTCAACAGGGGGTAAATGAGCAGTTCTTC. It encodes CATSQQGVNEQFF.

The CDR3 nucleotides read TGTGCCAGCAGCCCCCCGGGACAGGGGGCTGGCTACACCTTC. This sequence encodes CASSPPGQGAGYTF. The V gene is TRBV6-6, the J gene TRBJ1-2; 12 bases match TRBD1. V shed 6 bases and J 7 bases; nucleotides not matched to a gene: 6. CDR1 is MNHNY and CDR2 is SVGAGI in the germline V gene (reference sequence). This CDR3 has 14 amino acids.

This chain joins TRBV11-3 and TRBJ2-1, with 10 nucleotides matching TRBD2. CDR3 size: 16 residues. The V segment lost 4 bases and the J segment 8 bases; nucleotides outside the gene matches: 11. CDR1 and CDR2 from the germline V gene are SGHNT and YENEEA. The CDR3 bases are TGTGCCAGCAGCTCCCGGAGCGGGAGGGCCTTTGATGAGCAGTTCTTC. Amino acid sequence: CASSSRSGRAFDEQFF.

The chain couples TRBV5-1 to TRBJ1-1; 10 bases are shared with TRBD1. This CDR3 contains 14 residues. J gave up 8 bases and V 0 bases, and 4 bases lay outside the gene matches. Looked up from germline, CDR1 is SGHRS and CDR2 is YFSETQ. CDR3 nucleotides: TGCGCCAGCAGCTTGGGGGACAGGGGCCAGGAAGCTTTCTTT. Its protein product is CASSLGDRGQEAFF.

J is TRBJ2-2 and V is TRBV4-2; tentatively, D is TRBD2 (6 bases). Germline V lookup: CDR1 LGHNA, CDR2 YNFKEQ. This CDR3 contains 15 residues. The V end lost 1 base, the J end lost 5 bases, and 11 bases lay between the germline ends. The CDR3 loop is CASSQASEVTGELFF. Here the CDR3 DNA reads TGTGCCAGCAGCCAAGCTAGCGAAGTTACCGGGGAGCTGTTTTTT.

The CDR3 nucleotides are TGTGCCAGCAGTGAAAGGTTAGACAGGGGCTACACCTTC. It encodes CASSERLDRGYTF. The chain combines TRBV6-1 with TRBJ1-2; possible D gene TRBD1, 6 bases. From germline, CDR1 is MNHNS and CDR2 SASEGT. The CDR3 totals 13 residues. V lost 2 bases and J lost 8, with 12 bases in between.

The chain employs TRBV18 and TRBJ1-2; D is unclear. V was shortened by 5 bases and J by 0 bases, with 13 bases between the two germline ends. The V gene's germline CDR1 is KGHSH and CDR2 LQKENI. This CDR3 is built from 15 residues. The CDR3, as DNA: TGTGCCAGCTCAGGTACAGAGCAACCTAACTATGGCTACACCTTC. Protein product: CASSGTEQPNYGYTF. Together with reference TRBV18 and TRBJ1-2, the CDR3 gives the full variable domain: NAGVMQNPRHLVRRRGQEARLRCSPMKGHSHVYWYRQLPEEGLKFMVYLQKENIIDESGMPKERFSAEFPKEGPSILRIQQVVRGDSAAYFCASSGTEQPNYGYTFGSGTRLTVV.

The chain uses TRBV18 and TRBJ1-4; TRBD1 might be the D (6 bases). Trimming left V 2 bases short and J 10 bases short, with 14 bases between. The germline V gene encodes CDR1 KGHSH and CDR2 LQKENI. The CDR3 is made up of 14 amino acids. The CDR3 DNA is TGTGCCAGCTCACCATCGGGCGGGGGCGTAAAACTGTTTTTT. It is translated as CASSPSGGGVKLFF.

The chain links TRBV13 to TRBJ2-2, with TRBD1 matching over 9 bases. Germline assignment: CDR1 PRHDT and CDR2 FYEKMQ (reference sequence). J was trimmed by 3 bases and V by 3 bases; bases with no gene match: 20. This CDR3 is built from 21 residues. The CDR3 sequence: CASSFRQRPGQGDRYTGELFF. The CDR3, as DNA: TGTGCCAGCAGCTTCAGACAACGACCGGGACAGGGTGACCGATACACCGGGGAGCTGTTTTTT.

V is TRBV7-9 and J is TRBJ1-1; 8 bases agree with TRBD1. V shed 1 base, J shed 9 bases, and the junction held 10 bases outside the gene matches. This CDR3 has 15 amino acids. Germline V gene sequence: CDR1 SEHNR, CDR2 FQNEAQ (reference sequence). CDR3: CASSLERMARGQAFF. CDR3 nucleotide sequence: TGTGCCAGCAGCTTAGAGAGGATGGCCAGGGGGCAAGCTTTCTTT.

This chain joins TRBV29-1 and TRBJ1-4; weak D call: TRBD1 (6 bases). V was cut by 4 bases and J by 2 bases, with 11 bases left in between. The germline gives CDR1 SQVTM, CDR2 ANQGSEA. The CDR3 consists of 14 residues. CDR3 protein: CSVGEGGTNEKLFF. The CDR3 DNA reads TGCAGCGTTGGAGAGGGGGGGACTAATGAAAAACTGTTTTTT.

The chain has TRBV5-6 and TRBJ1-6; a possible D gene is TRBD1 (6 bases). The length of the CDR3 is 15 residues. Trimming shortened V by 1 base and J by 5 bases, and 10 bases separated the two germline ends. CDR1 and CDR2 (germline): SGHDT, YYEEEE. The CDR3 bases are TGTGCCAGCAGCTTGCAGGGGACCGATAATTCACCCCTCCACTTT. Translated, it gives CASSLQGTDNSPLHF.

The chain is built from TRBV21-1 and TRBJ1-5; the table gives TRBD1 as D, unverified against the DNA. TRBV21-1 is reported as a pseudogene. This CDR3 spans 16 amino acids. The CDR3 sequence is CASSKVDRGSNQPQHF. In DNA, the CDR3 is TGTGCCAGCAGCAAAGTGGACAGGGGAAGCAATCAGCCCCAGCATTTT.

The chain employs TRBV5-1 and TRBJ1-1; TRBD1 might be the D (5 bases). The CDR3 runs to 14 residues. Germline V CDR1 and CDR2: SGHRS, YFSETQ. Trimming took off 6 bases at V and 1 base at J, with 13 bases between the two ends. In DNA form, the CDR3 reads TGCGCCAGCACCGTTGACAGTGCGAACACTGAAGCTTTCTTT. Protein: CASTVDSANTEAFF.

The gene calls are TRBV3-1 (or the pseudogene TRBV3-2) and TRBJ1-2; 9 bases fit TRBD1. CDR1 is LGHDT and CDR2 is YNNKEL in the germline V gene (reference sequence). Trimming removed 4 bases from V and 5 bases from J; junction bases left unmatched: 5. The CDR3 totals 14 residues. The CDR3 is CASSPDRGGYGYTF. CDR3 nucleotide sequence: TGTGCCAGCAGCCCGGACAGGGGTGGATATGGCTACACCTTC.

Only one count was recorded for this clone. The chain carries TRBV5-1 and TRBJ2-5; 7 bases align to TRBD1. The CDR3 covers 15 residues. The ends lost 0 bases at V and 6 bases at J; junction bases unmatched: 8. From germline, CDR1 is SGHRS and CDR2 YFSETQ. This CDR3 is CASSLVGTVEQTQYF. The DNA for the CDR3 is TGCGCCAGCAGCTTGGTGGGGACAGTAGAGCAGACCCAGTACTTC.

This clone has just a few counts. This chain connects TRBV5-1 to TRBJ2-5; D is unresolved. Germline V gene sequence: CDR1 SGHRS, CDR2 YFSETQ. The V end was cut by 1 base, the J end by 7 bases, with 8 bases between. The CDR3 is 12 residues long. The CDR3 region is CASSLTSGTQYF. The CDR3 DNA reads TGCGCCAGCAGCTTGACCTCAGGGACCCAGTACTTC.

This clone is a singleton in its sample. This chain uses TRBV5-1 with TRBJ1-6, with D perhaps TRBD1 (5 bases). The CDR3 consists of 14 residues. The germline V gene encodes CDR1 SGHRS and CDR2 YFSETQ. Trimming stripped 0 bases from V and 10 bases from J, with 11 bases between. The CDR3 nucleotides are TGCGCCAGCAGCTTGGACAGGCAGGAGTCACCCCTCCACTTT. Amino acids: CASSLDRQESPLHF. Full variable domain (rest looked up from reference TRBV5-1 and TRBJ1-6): KAGVTQTPRYLIKTRGQQVTLSCSPISGHRSVSWYQQTPGQGLQFLFEYFSETQRNKGNFPGRFSGRQFSNSRSEMNVSTLELGDSALYLCASSLDRQESPLHFGNGTRLTVT.

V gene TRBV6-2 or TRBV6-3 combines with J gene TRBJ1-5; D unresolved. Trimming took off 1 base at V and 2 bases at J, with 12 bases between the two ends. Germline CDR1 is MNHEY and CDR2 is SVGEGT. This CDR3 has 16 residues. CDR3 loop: CASSYLRLRGNQPQHF. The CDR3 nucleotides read TGTGCCAGCAGTTACTTGAGGCTTCGAGGCAATCAGCCCCAGCATTTT.

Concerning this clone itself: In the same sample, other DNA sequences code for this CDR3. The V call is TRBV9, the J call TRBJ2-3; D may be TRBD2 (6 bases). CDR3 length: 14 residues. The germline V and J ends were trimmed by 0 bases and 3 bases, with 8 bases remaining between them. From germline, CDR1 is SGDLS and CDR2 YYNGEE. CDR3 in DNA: TGTGCCAGCAGCGTAGGTCGGGGGACAGATACGCAGTATTTT. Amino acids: CASSVGRGTDTQYF.

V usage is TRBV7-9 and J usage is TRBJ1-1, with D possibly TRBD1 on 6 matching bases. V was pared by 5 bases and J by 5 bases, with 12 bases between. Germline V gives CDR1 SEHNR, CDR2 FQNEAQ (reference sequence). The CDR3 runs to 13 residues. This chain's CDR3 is CASSIQGPTEAFF. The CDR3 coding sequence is TGTGCCAGCAGCATCCAGGGGCCTACTGAAGCTTTCTTT.

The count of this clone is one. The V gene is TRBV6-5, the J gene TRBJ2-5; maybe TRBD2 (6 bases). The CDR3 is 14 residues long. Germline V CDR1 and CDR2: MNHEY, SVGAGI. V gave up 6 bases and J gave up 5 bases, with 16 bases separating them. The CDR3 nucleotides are TGTGCCAGCAGCCGGAGCCGACGGGGGGAGACCCAGTACTTC. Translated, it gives CASSRSRRGETQYF.

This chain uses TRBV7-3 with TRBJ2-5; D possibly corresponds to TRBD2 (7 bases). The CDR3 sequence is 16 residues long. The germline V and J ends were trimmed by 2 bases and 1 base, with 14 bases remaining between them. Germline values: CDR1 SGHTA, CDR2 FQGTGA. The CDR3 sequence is CASSLYGGDTQETQYF. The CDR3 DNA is TGTGCCAGCAGCTTATATGGGGGGGACACCCAAGAGACCCAGTACTTC.

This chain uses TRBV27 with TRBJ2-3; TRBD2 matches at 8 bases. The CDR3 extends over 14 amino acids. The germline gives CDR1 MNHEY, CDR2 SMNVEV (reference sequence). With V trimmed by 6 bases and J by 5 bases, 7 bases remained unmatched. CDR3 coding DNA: TGTGCCAGCAGGGAGGCGGGGGGCCTAGATACGCAGTATTTT. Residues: CASREAGGLDTQYF.

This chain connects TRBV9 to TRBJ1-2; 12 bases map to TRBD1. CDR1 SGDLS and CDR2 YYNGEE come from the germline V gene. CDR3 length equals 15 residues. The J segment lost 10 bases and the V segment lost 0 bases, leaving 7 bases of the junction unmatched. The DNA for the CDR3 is TGTGCCAGCAGCGTAGCAGGGACAGGGGGCGCGGTCTACACCTTC. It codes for CASSVAGTGGAVYTF.